This T cell receptor beta chain was sequenced for a study of blood T cells in healthy people across ages. Across the study: There was about one barcoded beta molecule captured by template switching per two T cells.

Through a sample-barcoded 5' primer and a J-beta primer mix, a second PCR was run for roughly 6 to 12 cycles. Each TCR beta cDNA got a 12-nucleotide random molecular identifier. TCRdb independently ran MiXCR on the 5' RACE reads; one entry per CDR3 protein. The sample contains hundreds of thousands of distinct CDR3 sequences, around 30% of which appear only once. The CDR3 totals 13 residues. CDR1 is SQVTM and CDR2 is ANQGSEA in the germline V gene. Deletions cut 4 bases from V and 7 bases from J, with 16 bases between. Study-wide results and caveats: Since the PBMCs were unsorted, naive and antigen-experienced cells could not be conclusively compared. A strong correlation was found between TCR beta diversity and the percentage of naive T cells.

In regard to this clonotype: What it binds is not known.

The source material was blood. The chain joins TRBV29-1 to TRBJ1-2; maybe TRBD1 (6 bases). The receptor was isolated from an elderly woman in good health. CDR3: CSVVGQGKGGYTF. The CDR3 nucleotides read TGCAGCGTTGTAGGTCAGGGGAAGGGTGGCTACACCTTC.